These T cell receptor beta chains were read from a single sample in a study of blood T cell repertoires in COVID-19. Profiling relied on immunoSEQ multiplex PCR, and the TCRdb table lists in-frame clones only, not all of them. The data show a few hundred thousand clones, approximately 83% seen once. Sequencing input: peripheral blood. Every receptor here comes from a woman aged 25 to 45 who had recovered from COVID-19. Each CDR3 is given with its conserved first and last residue. A D gene is named only where the DNA matches it firmly. Rows give clone size only sometimes, using once, few, many, or a class for an expanded clone.

TRBV5-1,NA,NA,TRBJ2-1,TGCGCCAGCAGCGAAAGCCCTTATCTACCCTCCTACAATGAGCAGTTCTTC,CASSESPYLPSYNEQFF
TRBV12-3/TRBV12-4,NA,NA,TRBJ1-2,TGTGCCAGCAGGCCCTTAGAACGTCGGGGCTACACCTTC,CASRPLERRGYTF
TRBV27,NA,NA,TRBJ2-5,TGTGCCAGCAGTTTGATGGGAGCTAGAGAGACCCAGTACTTC,CASSLMGARETQYF
TRBV19,NA,NA,TRBJ2-1,TGTGCCGTGGGCTCGGACTTCGATGAGCAGTTCTTC,CAVGSDFDEQFF
TRBV4-3,NA,NA,TRBJ2-2,TGCGCCAGCAGCCAAGACCAGGTTGCCGGGGAGCTGTTTTTT,CASSQDQVAGELFF
TRBV7-2,TRBD1,few,TRBJ2-5,TGTGCCAGCAGCTTATTACGGGGACAGGGGACCCAAGAGACCCAGTACTTC,CASSLLRGQGTQETQYF
TRBV14,NA,NA,TRBJ1-1,TGTGCCAGCAGGTCACAGGGTTTCGCTGAAGCTTTCTTT,CASRSQGFAEAFF
TRBV5-3,TRBD1,NA,TRBJ1-5,TGTGCCAGAAGCAACACAGGGGTCGGCAATCAGCCCCAGCATTTT,CARSNTGVGNQPQHF
TRBV7-6,NA,NA,TRBJ1-1,TGTGCCAGCAGCTTAGGGACACTGACTGAAGCTTTCTTT,CASSLGTLTEAFF
TRBV6-6,NA,NA,TRBJ1-1,TGTGCCAGCAGTTATCCGAGGGAAGGCCTGAACACTGAAGCTTTCTTT,CASSYPREGLNTEAFF
TRBV19,NA,NA,TRBJ2-7,TGTGCCGTGGGTCCCCGGGACGAGCAGTACTTC,CAVGPRDEQYF
TRBV7-9,TRBD1,NA,TRBJ1-1,TGTGCCAGCAGCTTAGGGACAGGAATGAACACTGAAGCTTTCTTT,CASSLGTGMNTEAFF
TRBV9,TRBD2,NA,TRBJ2-3,TGTGCCAGCAGCGTAGTACCTAGCGGGAGTGACACGCAGTATTTT,CASSVVPSGSDTQYF
TRBV7-6,NA,NA,TRBJ1-4,TGTGCCAGCAGCTTATTTGGCAGGGCGTCAACTAATGAAAAACTGTTTTTT,CASSLFGRASTNEKLFF
TRBV3-1/TRBV3-2,NA,NA,TRBJ2-5,TGTGCCAGCAGCCCCCCCCCGGGGGAGACCCAGTACTTC,CASSPPPGETQYF
TRBV18,TRBD1,NA,TRBJ1-1,TGTGCCAGCTCCGTCAGGGGGCGCGCCCCTGAAGCTTTCTTT,CASSVRGRAPEAFF
TRBV9,NA,NA,TRBJ1-6,TGTGCCAGCAGCGTAGGAGGTAATTCACCCCTCCACTTT,CASSVGGNSPLHF
TRBV5-1,TRBD1,NA,TRBJ2-1,TGCGCCAGCACCGGGACAGGGGGGAACAATGAGCAGTTCTTC,CASTGTGGNNEQFF
TRBV19,NA,NA,TRBJ2-2,TGTGCCAGTAGTATCAAATCGGGGACCGGGGAGCTGTTTTTT,CASSIKSGTGELFF
TRBV5-1,TRBD1,NA,TRBJ2-7,TGCGCCAGCAGCTGGAACAGGGGGCGGAACGAGCAGTACTTC,CASSWNRGRNEQYF
TRBV5-8,TRBD1,NA,TRBJ1-5,TGTGCCAGCAGCTTTGGGACAGGGGGCAATCAGCCCCAGCATTTT,CASSFGTGGNQPQHF
TRBV11-2,NA,few,TRBJ1-6,TGTGCCAGCAGCTTAGGGGGGAGGGTCAATTCACCCCTCCACTTT,CASSLGGRVNSPLHF
TRBV6-2/TRBV6-3,NA,NA,TRBJ2-1,TGTGCCAGCAGCTATGGAGGACTTCGCAATGAGCAGTTCTTC,CASSYGGLRNEQFF
TRBV9,NA,NA,TRBJ2-7,TGTGCCAGCAGCGTAGCGGGAGTGCCCTCCTACGAGCAGTACTTC,CASSVAGVPSYEQYF
TRBV5-1,TRBD2,few,TRBJ2-1,TGCGCCAGCAGCTTGGAGACTAGCGCAGGAGGTGAGCAGTTCTTC,CASSLETSAGGEQFF
TRBV7-9,NA,once,TRBJ1-5,TGTGCCAGCAGCTTAGATCGACAGAACCAGCCCCAGCATTTT,CASSLDRQNQPQHF
TRBV27,NA,NA,TRBJ1-2,TGTGCCAGCAGTTCCCTGCAGGGTGGCGGCTACACCTTC,CASSSLQGGGYTF
TRBV6-4,NA,NA,TRBJ1-1,TGTGCCAGCAGTGACTCGGCGAACACTGAAGCTTTCTTT,CASSDSANTEAFF
TRBV11-3,TRBD1,NA,TRBJ1-5,TGTGCCAGCAGCTCCCGGGACAGGGCTCAGCCCCAGCATTTT,CASSSRDRAQPQHF
TRBV6-5,NA,NA,TRBJ1-2,TGTGCCAGCAGTTACTTGGCAACCGTTGGCTACACCTTC,CASSYLATVGYTF
TRBV5-1,NA,NA,TRBJ1-2,TGCGCCAGCAGCCTCCTGGGGGGATCGAACTATGGCTACACCTTC,CASSLLGGSNYGYTF
TRBV19,TRBD1,NA,TRBJ2-2,TGTGCCAGTAGTATCGACCCGGACAGGGAGTACCTCACCGGGGAGCTGTTTTTT,CASSIDPDREYLTGELFF
TRBV3-1/TRBV3-2,TRBD2,NA,TRBJ2-3,TGTGCCAGCAGCCAAGTTACGGGGGGGATGACAGATACGCAGTATTTT,CASSQVTGGMTDTQYF
TRBV4-2,TRBD2,NA,TRBJ2-2,TGTGCCAGCAGCCAAGGGCTTAGCGGGGGGAACACCGGGGAGCTGTTTTTT,CASSQGLSGGNTGELFF
TRBV4-3,TRBD2,NA,TRBJ2-1,TGCGCCAGCAGCCAAGGAATAGCGGGAGACAATGAGCAGTTCTTC,CASSQGIAGDNEQFF
TRBV7-2,NA,few,TRBJ2-7,TGTGCCAGCAGCCCCCGTAATCAGGCGAACGAGCAGTACTTC,CASSPRNQANEQYF
TRBV28,TRBD1,NA,TRBJ1-3,TGTGCCAGCAGTTTATTAACCGGGACAGGGGCTGGAAACACCATATATTTT,CASSLLTGTGAGNTIYF
TRBV7-9,TRBD1,NA,TRBJ1-5,TGTGCCAGCAGCTTACGGGGGACAGGGGATCAGCCCCAGCATTTT,CASSLRGTGDQPQHF
TRBV11-3,NA,NA,TRBJ2-1,TGTGCCAGCAGCACTGGACTCGCCTCCTACAATGAGCAGTTCTTC,CASSTGLASYNEQFF
TRBV18,NA,few,TRBJ2-3,TGTGCCAGCTCACCCCCGCGGAGGACTAGCACAGATACGCAGTATTTT,CASSPPRRTSTDTQYF
TRBV20-1,TRBD2,NA,TRBJ2-5,TGCAGTGCTAGTAAACTAGCGGGAGTTCAAGAGACCCAGTACTTC,CSASKLAGVQETQYF
TRBV27,NA,NA,TRBJ2-1,TGTGCCAGCAGTGCTCCAGGGGCCAGACTGCTCAATGAGCAGTTCTTC,CASSAPGARLLNEQFF
TRBV18,TRBD2,NA,TRBJ2-1,TGTGCCAGCTCACCGATTGGTTTTGCGGGAGACAATGAGCAGTTCTTC,CASSPIGFAGDNEQFF
TRBV29-1,NA,NA,TRBJ1-2,TGCAGCGTTATCGACTACAGGGAAGACTATGGCTACACCTTC,CSVIDYREDYGYTF
TRBV7-2,TRBD1,NA,TRBJ2-2,TGTGCCAGCAGCCCCCGTTTTTCGGACAGGGTAAACACCGGGGAGCTGTTTTTT,CASSPRFSDRVNTGELFF
TRBV28,NA,NA,TRBJ1-5,TGTGCCAGCAGTGGAGGCGGGGGCAGGAGCAATCAGCCCCAGCATTTT,CASSGGGGRSNQPQHF
TRBV4-1,NA,NA,TRBJ1-2,TGCGCCAGCAGCCATGAGGCCCTATATGGCTACACCTTC,CASSHEALYGYTF
TRBV4-2,NA,once,TRBJ1-5,TGTGCCAGCAGCCCCACCGACAGGTATAGCAATCAGCCCCAGCATTTT,CASSPTDRYSNQPQHF
TRBV6-2/TRBV6-3,NA,NA,TRBJ2-7,TGTGCCAGCAGTTACTCGAATAGCTACGAGCAGTACTTC,CASSYSNSYEQYF
TRBV20-1,TRBD2,NA,TRBJ2-7,TGCAGTGCTAGTAGCGGGGAGCACGAGCAGTACTTC,CSASSGEHEQYF
TRBV11-2,NA,NA,TRBJ1-6,TGTGCCAGCAGCTTAGTCCAGCCTGGGGCTAATTCACCCCTCCACTTT,CASSLVQPGANSPLHF